Listed below are T cell receptor beta chains from one sample, sequenced in a study of lymphopenia after photon versus proton radiotherapy. Method: immunoSEQ multiplex PCR; TCRdb's copy keeps in-frame clones and lacks some. The table lists 40,000 to 55,000 clones, roughly 90% of them singletons, with 18% in the top ten. The sample here was peripheral blood, taken from a patient treated with photon-based radiotherapy. The source of these receptors is a woman aged 35 to 49 with cholangiocarcinoma. Both conserved end residues are trimmed from each CDR3. Each record gives: V gene, CDR3 protein.

V: TRBV6-1; CDR3: ATDRDRGYEQY
V: TRBV6-1; CDR3: ASSERGGRGNQPQH
V: TRBV6-1; CDR3: ASRTFYGYT
V: TRBV7-3; CDR3: ASSGGVRDTDTQY
V: TRBV4-1; CDR3: ASSQETGGNEQF
V: TRBV29-1; CDR3: SFRVGNYEQY
V: TRBV11-2; CDR3: ASSLRLAGGYNEQF
V: TRBV7-3; CDR3: ASSSPGGSNTGELF
V: TRBV19; CDR3: ASSVGGSNQPQH
V: TRBV6-6; CDR3: ASSEQGWTEAF
V: TRBV29-1; CDR3: SVPQGNYGYT
V: TRBV5-1; CDR3: ASSFYRGGDNSPLH
V: TRBV6-5; CDR3: ASSYSGGEQY
V: TRBV5-1; CDR3: ASSFGDYNSPLH
V: TRBV7-2; CDR3: ASSPRGSAGGSYEQY
V: TRBV5-1; CDR3: ASSSVGLEQY
V: TRBV4-3; CDR3: ASTLSRGIGYEQY